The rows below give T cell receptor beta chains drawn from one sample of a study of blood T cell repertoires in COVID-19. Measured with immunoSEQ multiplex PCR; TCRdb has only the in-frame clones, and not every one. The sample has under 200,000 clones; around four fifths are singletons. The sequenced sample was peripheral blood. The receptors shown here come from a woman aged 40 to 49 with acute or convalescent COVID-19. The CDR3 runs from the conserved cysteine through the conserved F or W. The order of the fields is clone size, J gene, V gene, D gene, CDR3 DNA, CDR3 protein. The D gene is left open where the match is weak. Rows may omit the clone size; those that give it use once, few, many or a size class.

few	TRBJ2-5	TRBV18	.	TGTGCCAGCTCGACCCAAGAATTGGCAGGGAGGGAGACCCAGTACTTC	CASSTQELAGRETQYF
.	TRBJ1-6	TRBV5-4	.	TGTGCCAGCAGCTTTTCAGGGTTTGATTCACCCCTCCACTTT	CASSFSGFDSPLHF
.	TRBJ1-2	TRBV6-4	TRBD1	TGTGCCAGCAGTGCGGGACAGCTCTATGGCTACACCTTC	CASSAGQLYGYTF
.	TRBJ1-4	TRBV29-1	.	TGCAGCGTTGTATCTGTAACTAATGAAAAACTGTTTTTT	CSVVSVTNEKLFF
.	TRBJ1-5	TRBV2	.	TGTGCCAGCAGTGAAGTTTATAGCAATCAGCCCCAGCATTTT	CASSEVYSNQPQHF
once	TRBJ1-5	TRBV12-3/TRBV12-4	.	TGTGCCAGCAGTCGAGGGTGGTCCCAGCATTTT	CASSRGWSQHF
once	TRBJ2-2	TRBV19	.	TGTGCCAGTAGCGGGAGAGGCACCGGGGAGCTGTTTTTT	CASSGRGTGELFF
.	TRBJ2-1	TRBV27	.	TGTGCCAGCGGACCCCGGAGGGCGAGCTCCTACAATGAGCAGTTCTTC	CASGPRRASSYNEQFF
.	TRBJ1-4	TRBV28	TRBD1	TGTGCCAGCAGTCATGTTTACAGGGGGCGCTTTGGAACTAATGAAAAACTGTTTTTT	CASSHVYRGRFGTNEKLFF
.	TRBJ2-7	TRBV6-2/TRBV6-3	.	TGTGCCAGCAGTTCTTTCAGAGGGCTCAACGAGCAGTACTTC	CASSSFRGLNEQYF